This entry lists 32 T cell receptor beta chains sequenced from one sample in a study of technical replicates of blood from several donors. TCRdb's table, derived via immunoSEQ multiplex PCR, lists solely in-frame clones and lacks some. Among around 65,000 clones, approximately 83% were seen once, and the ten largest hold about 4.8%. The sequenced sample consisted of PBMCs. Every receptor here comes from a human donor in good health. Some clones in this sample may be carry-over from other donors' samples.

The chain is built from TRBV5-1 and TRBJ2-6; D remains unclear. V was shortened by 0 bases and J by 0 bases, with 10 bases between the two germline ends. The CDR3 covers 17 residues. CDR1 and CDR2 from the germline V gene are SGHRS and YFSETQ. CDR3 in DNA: TGCGCCAGCAGCTTGGCCAGTGTTAACTCTGGGGCCAACGTCCTGACTTTC. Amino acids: CASSLASVNSGANVLTF.

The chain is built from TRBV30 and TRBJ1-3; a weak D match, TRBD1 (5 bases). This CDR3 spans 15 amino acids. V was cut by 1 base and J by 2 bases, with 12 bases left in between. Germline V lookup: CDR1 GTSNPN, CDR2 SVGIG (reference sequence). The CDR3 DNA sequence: TGTGCCTGGAGTGGCTCGGGGGGGGCTGGAAACACCATATATTTT. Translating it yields CAWSGSGGAGNTIYF.

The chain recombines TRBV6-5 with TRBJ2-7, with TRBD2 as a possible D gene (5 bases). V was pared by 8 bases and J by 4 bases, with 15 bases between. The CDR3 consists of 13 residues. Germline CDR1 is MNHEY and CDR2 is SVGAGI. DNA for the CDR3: TGTGCCAGCTTCGCCCAGACGGGATACGAGCAGTACTTC. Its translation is CASFAQTGYEQYF.

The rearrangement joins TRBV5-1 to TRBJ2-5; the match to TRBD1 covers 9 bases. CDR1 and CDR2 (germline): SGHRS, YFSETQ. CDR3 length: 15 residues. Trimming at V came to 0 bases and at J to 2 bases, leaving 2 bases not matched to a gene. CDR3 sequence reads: CASSLGDREQETQYF. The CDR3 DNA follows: TGCGCCAGCAGCTTGGGGGACAGGGAACAAGAGACCCAGTACTTC.

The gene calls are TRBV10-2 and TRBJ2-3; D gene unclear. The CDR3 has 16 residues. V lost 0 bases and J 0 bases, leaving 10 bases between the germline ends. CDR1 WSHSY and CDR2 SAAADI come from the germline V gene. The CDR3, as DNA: TGCGCCAGCAGTGAGTCGGGCAGAACTAGCACAGATACGCAGTATTTT. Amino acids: CASSESGRTSTDTQYF.

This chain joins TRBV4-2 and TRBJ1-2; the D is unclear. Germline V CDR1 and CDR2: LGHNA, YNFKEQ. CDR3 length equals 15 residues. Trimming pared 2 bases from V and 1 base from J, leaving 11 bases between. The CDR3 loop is CASSQTSTSNYGYTF. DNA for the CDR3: TGTGCCAGCAGCCAAACCTCGACAAGTAACTATGGCTACACCTTC.

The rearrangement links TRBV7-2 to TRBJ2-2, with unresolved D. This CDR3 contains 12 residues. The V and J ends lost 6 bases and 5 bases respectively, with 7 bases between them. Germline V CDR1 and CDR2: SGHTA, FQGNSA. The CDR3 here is CASRKETGELFF. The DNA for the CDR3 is TGTGCCAGCAGAAAAGAGACCGGGGAGCTGTTTTTT.

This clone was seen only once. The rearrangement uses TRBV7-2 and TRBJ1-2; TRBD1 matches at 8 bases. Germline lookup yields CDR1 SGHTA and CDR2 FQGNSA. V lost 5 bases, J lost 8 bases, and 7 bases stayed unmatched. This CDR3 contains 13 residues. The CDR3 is CASSPQGAEGYTF. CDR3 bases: TGTGCCAGCAGCCCGCAGGGGGCAGAAGGCTACACCTTC.

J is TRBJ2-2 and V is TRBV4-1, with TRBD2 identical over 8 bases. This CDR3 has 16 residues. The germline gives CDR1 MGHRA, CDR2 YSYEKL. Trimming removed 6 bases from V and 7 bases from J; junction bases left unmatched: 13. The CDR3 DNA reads TGCGCCAGCAGGGCAGTAGCGGGGATACGGGGCGGGGAGCTGTTTTTT. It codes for CASRAVAGIRGGELFF.

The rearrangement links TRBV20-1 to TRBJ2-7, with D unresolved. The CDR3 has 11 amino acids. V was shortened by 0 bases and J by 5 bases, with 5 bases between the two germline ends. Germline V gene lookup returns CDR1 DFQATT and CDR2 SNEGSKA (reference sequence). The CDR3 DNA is TGCAGTGCTAGAGAGGAGCACGAGCAGTACTTC. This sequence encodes CSAREEHEQYF.

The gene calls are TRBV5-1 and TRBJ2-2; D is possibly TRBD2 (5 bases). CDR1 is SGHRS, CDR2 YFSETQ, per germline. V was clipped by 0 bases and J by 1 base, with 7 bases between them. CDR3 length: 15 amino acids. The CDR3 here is CASSLGTLNTGELFF. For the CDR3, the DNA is TGCGCCAGCAGCTTGGGGACTTTGAACACCGGGGAGCTGTTTTTT.

DNA for the CDR3: TGCAGCGTGGGGACTAGAGGAGAGCAGTTCTTC. It yields the protein CSVGTRGEQFF. The chain links TRBV29-1 to TRBJ2-1; TRBD2 agrees at 8 bases. The CDR3 extends over 11 amino acids. Unmatched junction bases numbered 5, after V lost 6 bases and J lost 10 bases. The germline V gene has CDR1 SQVTM and CDR2 ANQGSEA.

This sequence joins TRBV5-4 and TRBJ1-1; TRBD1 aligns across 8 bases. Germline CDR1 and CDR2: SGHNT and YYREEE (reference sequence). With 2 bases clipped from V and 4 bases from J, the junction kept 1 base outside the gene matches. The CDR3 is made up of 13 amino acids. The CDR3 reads CASSFTGGTEAFF. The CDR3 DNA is TGTGCCAGCAGCTTTACAGGGGGCACTGAAGCTTTCTTT.

The CDR3 loop reads CAISATGSEQYF. The CDR3 region has the DNA TGTGCCATCAGTGCGACAGGGTCCGAGCAGTACTTC. The chain carries TRBV10-3 and TRBJ2-7; TRBD1 aligns across 7 bases. CDR3 size: 12 residues. The V segment lost 4 bases and the J segment 6 bases; nucleotides outside the gene matches: 3. The germline CDR1 and CDR2 sequences are ENHRY and SYGVKD.

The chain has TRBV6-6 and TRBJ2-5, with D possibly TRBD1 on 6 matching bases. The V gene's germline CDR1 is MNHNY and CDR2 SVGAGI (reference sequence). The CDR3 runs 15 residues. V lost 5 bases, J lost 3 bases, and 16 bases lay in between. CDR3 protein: CASSNPSRGEETQYF. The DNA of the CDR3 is TGTGCCAGCAGTAACCCCAGCAGGGGTGAAGAGACCCAGTACTTC.

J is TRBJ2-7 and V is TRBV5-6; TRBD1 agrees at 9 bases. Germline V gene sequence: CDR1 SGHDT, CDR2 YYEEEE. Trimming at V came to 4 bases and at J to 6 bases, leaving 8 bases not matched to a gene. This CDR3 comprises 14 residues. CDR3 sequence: CASSLRDRVGEQYF. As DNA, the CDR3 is TGTGCCAGCAGCCTCCGGGACAGGGTTGGCGAGCAGTACTTC. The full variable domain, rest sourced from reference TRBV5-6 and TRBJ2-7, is DAGVTQSPTHLIKTRGQQVTLRCSPKSGHDTVSWYQQALGQGPQFIFQYYEEEERQRGNFPDRFSGHQFPNYSSELNVNALLLGDSALYLCASSLRDRVGEQYFGPGTRLTVT.

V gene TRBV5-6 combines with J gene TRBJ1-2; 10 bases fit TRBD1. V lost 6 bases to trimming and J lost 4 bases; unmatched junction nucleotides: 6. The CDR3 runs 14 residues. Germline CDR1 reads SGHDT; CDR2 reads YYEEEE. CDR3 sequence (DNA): TGTGCCAGCACCCGGGACAGGGGAAGCTATGGCTACACCTTC. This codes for CASTRDRGSYGYTF.

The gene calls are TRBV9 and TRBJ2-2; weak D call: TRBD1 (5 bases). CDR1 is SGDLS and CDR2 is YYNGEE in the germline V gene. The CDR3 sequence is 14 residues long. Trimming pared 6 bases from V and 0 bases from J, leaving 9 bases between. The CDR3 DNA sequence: TGTGCCAGCAACCCGGACACGAACACCGGGGAGCTGTTTTTT. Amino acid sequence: CASNPDTNTGELFF.

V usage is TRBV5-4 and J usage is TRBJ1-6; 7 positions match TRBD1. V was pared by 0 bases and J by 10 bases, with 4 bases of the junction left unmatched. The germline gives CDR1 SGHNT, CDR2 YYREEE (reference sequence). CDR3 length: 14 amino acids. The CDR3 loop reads CASSLEQGNSPLHF. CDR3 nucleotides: TGTGCCAGCAGCTTGGAACAGGGGAACTCACCCCTCCACTTT.

The CDR3 region has the DNA TGTGCCAGCAGTTCCTCGCGTCGACAGGGGAACTACGAGCAGTACTTC. Encoded protein: CASSSSRRQGNYEQYF. The rearrangement uses TRBV27 and TRBJ2-7; 8 bases align to TRBD1. Per the germline V gene, CDR1 is MNHEY and CDR2 is SMNVEV (reference sequence). This CDR3 is 16 amino acids long. J lost 3 bases, V lost 4 bases, and 11 bases had no gene match.

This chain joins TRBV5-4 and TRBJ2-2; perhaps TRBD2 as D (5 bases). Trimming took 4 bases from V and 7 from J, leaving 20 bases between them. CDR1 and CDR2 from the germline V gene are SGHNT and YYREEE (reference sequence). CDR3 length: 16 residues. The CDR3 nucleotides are TGTGCCAGCAGCACAACCTTGCTCGCGGCGGGCGGGGAGCTGTTTTTT. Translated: CASSTTLLAAGGELFF.

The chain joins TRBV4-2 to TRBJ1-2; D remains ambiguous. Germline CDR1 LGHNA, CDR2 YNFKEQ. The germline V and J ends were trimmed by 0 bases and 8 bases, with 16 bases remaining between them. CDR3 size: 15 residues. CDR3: CASSQDSGPSGGYTF. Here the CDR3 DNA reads TGTGCCAGCAGCCAAGACAGCGGTCCCTCAGGAGGCTACACCTTC.

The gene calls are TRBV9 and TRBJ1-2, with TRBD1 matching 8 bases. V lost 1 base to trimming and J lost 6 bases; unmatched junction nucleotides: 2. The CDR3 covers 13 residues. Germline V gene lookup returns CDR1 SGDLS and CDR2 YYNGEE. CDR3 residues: CASSVQQGDGYTF. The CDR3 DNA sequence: TGTGCCAGCAGCGTACAACAGGGGGATGGCTACACCTTC. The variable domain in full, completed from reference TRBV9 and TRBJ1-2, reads DSGVTQTPKHLITATGQRVTLRCSPRSGDLSVYWYQQSLDQGLQFLIQYYNGEERAKGNILERFSAQQFPDLHSELNLSSLELGDSALYFCASSVQQGDGYTFGSGTRLTVV.

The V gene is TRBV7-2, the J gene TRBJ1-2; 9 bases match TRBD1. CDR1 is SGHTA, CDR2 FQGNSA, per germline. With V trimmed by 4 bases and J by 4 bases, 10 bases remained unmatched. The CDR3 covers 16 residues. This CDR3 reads CASSYLGQGNSYGYTF. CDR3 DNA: TGTGCCAGCAGCTATTTGGGACAGGGAAACAGCTATGGCTACACCTTC. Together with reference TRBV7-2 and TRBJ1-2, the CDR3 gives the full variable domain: GAGVSQSPSNKVTEKGKDVELRCDPISGHTALYWYRQSLGQGLEFLIYFQGNSAPDKSGLPSDRFSAERTGGSVSTLTIQRTQQEDSAVYLCASSYLGQGNSYGYTFGSGTRLTVV.

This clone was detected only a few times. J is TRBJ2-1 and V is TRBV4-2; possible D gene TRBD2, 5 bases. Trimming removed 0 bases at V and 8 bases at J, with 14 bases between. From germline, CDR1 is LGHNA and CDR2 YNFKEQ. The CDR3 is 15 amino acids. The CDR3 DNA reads TGTGCCAGCAGCCAAGAACTACTAGGTGGCGATGAGCAGTTCTTC. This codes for CASSQELLGGDEQFF.

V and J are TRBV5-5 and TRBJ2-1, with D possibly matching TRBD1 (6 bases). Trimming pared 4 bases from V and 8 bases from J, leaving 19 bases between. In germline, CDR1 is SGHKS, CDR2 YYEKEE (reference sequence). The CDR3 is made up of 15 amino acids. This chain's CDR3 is CASSPAGARGDEQFF. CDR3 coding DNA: TGTGCCAGCAGCCCGGCAGGGGCCCGTGGGGATGAGCAGTTCTTC.

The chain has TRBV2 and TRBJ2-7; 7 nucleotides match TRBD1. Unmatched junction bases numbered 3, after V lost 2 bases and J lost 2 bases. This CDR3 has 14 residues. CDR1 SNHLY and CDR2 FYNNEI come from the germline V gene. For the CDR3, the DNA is TGTGCCAGCAGTGAAAGAGGGGGCGCCTACGAGCAGTACTTC. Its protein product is CASSERGGAYEQYF. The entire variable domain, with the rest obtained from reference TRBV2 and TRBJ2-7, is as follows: EPEVTQTPSHQVTQMGQEVILRCVPISNHLYFYWYRQILGQKVEFLVSFYNNEISEKSEIFDDQFSVERPDGSNFTLKIRSTKLEDSAMYFCASSERGGAYEQYFGPGTRLTVT.

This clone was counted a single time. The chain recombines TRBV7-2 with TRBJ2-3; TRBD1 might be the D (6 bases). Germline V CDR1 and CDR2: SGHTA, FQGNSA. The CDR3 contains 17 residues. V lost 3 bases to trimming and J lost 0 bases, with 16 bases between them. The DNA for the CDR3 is TGTGCCAGCAGCTTGGCGACAGGCCTGGGGAGCACAGATACGCAGTATTTT. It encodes CASSLATGLGSTDTQYF.

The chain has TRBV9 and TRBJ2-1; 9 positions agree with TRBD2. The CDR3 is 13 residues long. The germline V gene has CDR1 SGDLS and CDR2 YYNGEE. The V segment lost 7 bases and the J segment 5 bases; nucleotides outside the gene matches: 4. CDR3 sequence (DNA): TGTGCCAGCGGGCGGGAGGGACACAATGAGCAGTTCTTC. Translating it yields CASGREGHNEQFF.

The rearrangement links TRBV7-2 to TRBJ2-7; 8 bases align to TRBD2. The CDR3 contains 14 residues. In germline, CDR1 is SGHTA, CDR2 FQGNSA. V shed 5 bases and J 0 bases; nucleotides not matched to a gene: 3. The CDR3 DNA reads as TGTGCCAGCAGCGAACTAGCGGCCTCCTACGAGCAGTACTTC. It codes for CASSELAASYEQYF.

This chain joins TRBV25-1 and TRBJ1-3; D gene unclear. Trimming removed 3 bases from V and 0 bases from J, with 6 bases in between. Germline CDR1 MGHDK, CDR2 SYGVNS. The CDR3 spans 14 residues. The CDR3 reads CASSDSSSGNTIYF. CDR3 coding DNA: TGTGCCAGCAGTGACTCTTCCTCTGGAAACACCATATATTTT.

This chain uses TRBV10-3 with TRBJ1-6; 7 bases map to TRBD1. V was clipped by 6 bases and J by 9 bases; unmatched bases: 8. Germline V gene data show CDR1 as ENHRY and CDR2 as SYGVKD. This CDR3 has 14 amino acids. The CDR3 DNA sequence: TGTGCCATCAGGACCGGGACAGAGGGTTCACCCCTCCACTTT. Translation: CAIRTGTEGSPLHF.